This passage covers 9 T cell receptor beta chains from one sample sequenced in a study of cytomegalovirus exposure and HLA in healthy donors. The PCR ran on 60 Vbeta and 13 Jbeta primers. TCRdb's table, derived via immunoSEQ multiplex PCR, lists solely in-frame clones and lacks some. The sample yields over 70,000 clones, around 80% seen once. The sequencing sample was made of PBMCs. Receptors were obtained from a man aged 18 to 35 in good health and CMV-seronegative.

V and J are TRBV25-1 and TRBJ2-1, with D possibly being TRBD2 (7 bases). Germline V lookup: CDR1 MGHDK, CDR2 SYGVNS. The CDR3 runs 16 residues. Trimming stripped 2 bases from V and 2 bases from J, with 13 bases between. CDR3 DNA sequence: TGTGCCAGCAGTGAAGGGGGGCGGGGGACCTACAATGAGCAGTTCTTC. Protein product: CASSEGGRGTYNEQFF. The full variable domain, its missing parts supplied by reference TRBV25-1 and TRBJ2-1, is EADIYQTPRYLVIGTGKKITLECSQTMGHDKMYWYQQDPGMELHLIHYSYGVNSTEKGDLSSESTVSRIRTEHFPLTLESARPSHTSQYLCASSEGGRGTYNEQFFGPGTRLTVL.

The chain links TRBV29-1 to TRBJ2-7; 7 nucleotides line up with TRBD1. The CDR3 totals 13 residues. Germline trimming cut 0 bases from V and 3 bases from J; bases unmatched to any gene: 2. CDR1 is SQVTM, CDR2 ANQGSEA, per germline. The CDR3, as DNA: TGCAGCGTTGAAGAGCCAGGGGGCTACGAGCAGTACTTC. It specifies CSVEEPGGYEQYF.

This clone was observed a handful of times. The genes are TRBV30 and TRBJ1-6; D is perhaps TRBD1 (6 bases). The V and J ends lost 2 bases and 4 bases respectively, with 9 bases between them. The CDR3 loop spans 14 amino acids. Germline V gene sequence: CDR1 GTSNPN, CDR2 SVGIG (reference sequence). CDR3 bases: TGTGCCTGGAGTCCCGGACAGTATAATTCACCCCTCCACTTT. Translating gives CAWSPGQYNSPLHF.

The rearrangement uses TRBV30 and TRBJ1-1; the D gene is possibly TRBD1 (5 bases). From germline, CDR1 is GTSNPN and CDR2 SVGIG (reference sequence). The CDR3 length is 13 residues. Trimming left V 0 bases short and J 1 base short, with 6 bases between. CDR3 protein: CAWSVQENTEAFF. For the CDR3, the DNA is TGTGCCTGGAGTGTACAGGAGAACACTGAAGCTTTCTTT.

This rearrangement joins TRBV2 to TRBJ1-1, with D perhaps TRBD1 (5 bases). Trimming removed 0 bases from V and 4 bases from J, with 18 bases in between. The CDR3 sequence is 17 residues long. Germline V CDR1 and CDR2: SNHLY, FYNNEI. The CDR3 DNA sequence: TGTGCCAGCAGTGAAGCCCCTCCCGACAGCCCGCGCACTGAAGCTTTCTTT. Translated, it gives CASSEAPPDSPRTEAFF.

This rearrangement joins TRBV2 to TRBJ1-1; D gene unclear. The germline V and J ends were trimmed by 7 bases and 1 base, with 13 bases remaining between them. Germline-derived CDR1 and CDR2 are SNHLY and FYNNEI. The CDR3 spans 14 residues. The CDR3 nucleotides read TGTGCCAGCAAGGCCGCGGGCCCGAACACTGAAGCTTTCTTT. Amino acids: CASKAAGPNTEAFF.

The gene calls are TRBV6-1 and TRBJ1-1; 7 bases line up with TRBD1. This CDR3 comprises 12 residues. In germline, CDR1 is MNHNS, CDR2 SASEGT. Losses at the gene ends were 3 bases for V and 9 bases for J; bases not matched to a gene: 4. CDR3 sequence: CASSDRTGKAFF. For the CDR3, the DNA is TGTGCCAGCAGTGATAGGACAGGAAAAGCTTTCTTT.

The chain couples TRBV29-1 to TRBJ2-7; 9 bases line up with TRBD1. Germline V gene lookup returns CDR1 SQVTM and CDR2 ANQGSEA. The CDR3 loop spans 14 amino acids. Trimming removed 2 bases from V and 7 bases from J; junction bases left unmatched: 9. The CDR3 loop is CSVEQQGAPREQYF. In DNA, the CDR3 is TGCAGCGTTGAACAACAGGGGGCTCCGAGGGAGCAGTACTTC.

This clone appeared a single time. This chain links TRBV6-1 with TRBJ1-2; TRBD1 agrees at 9 bases. V lost 6 bases to trimming and J lost 4 bases; unmatched junction nucleotides: 6. The length of the CDR3 is 14 residues. Germline V CDR1 and CDR2: MNHNS, SASEGT. CDR3 loop: CASRRGQGIYGYTF. CDR3 DNA sequence: TGTGCCAGCAGGCGGGGACAGGGAATCTATGGCTACACCTTC.